What follows is one T cell receptor (beta chain) and its context. For the second PCR, which ran for roughly 6 to 12 cycles, a sample-barcoded 5' primer and a J-beta primer mix were used. Paired-end reads containing CDR3 totaled no fewer than 3 million for each sample. TCRdb reprocessed the 5' RACE reads via MiXCR and lists one record per CDR3 protein. The sample has roughly 700,000 distinct CDR3 sequences, 25% seen once; the top ten hold 9.4%. The ends were cut back, 0 bases at V and 2 bases at J, with 16 bases in the middle. The germline gives CDR1 LGHDT, CDR2 YNNKEL (reference sequence). The CDR3 sequence is 17 residues long. This sample was taken from a study of blood T cells in healthy people across ages. Healthy Caucasian individuals from Russia aged roughly 6 to 90 were enrolled as donors. The same data also went into a second study, on T cells of mothers and their children. As that report states: Related and unrelated pairs show similar shaping of TCR recombination output by thymic selection.

Sequenced: blood. This receptor was taken from a boy between 10 and 17 years old in good health. The chain is built from TRBV3-1 and TRBJ1-2; D is perhaps TRBD1 (5 bases). The CDR3 protein is CASSQDLHGHPNYGYTF. In DNA form, the CDR3 reads TGTGCCAGCAGCCAAGATCTTCATGGACACCCCAACTATGGCTACACCTTC.